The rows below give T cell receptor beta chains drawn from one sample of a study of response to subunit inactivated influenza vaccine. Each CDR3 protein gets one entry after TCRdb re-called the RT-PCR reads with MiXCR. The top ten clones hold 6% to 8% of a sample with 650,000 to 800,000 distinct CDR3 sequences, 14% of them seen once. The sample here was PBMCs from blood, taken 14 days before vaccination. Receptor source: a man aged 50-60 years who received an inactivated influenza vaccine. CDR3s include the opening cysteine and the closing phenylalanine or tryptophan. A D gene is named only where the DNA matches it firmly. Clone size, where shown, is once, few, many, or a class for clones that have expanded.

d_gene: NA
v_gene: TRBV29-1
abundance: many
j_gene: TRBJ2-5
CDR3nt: TGCAGCGTTGATCTGGCGGGGCTGGGGGAGACCCAGTACTTC
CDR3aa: CSVDLAGLGETQYF

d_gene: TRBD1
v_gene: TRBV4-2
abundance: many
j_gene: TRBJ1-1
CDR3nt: TGTGCCAGCAGCCCAGAATTGAGAGGGACAGCAGAAGCTTTCTTT
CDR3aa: CASSPELRGTAEAFF

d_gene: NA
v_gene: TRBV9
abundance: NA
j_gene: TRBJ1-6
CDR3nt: TGTGCCAGCAGCGTAGCGGCTAATTCACCCCTCCACTTT
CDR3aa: CASSVAANSPLHF

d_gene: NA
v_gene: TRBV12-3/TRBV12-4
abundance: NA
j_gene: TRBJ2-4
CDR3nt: TGTGCCAGCACCCCTAGGGGGGGGGAGAAAAACATTCAGTACTTC
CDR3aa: CASTPRGGEKNIQYF

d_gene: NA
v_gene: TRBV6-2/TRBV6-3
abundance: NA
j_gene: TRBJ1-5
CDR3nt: TGTGCCAGCAGTTACGGGACCGTCTCGGGTCAGCCCCAGCATTTT
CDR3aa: CASSYGTVSGQPQHF

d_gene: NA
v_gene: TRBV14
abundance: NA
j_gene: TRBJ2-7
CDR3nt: TGTGCCAGCAGCCAGTCTGGAAAAAGGGGGGGCTACGAGCAGTACTTC
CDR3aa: CASSQSGKRGGYEQYF

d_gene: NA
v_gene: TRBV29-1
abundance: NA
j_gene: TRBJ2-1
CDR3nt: TGCAGCGTTCAGCGGGACAACTACAATGAGCAGTTCTTC
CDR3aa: CSVQRDNYNEQFF

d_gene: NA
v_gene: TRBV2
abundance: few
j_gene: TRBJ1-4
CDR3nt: TGTGCCAGCAGTGAAAACAGGGCAACTAATGAAAAACTGTTTTTT
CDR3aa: CASSENRATNEKLFF

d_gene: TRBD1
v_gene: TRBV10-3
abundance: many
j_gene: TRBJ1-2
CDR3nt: TGTGCCATCTCCGGACAGGGGGCAGTTGGCTACACCTTC
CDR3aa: CAISGQGAVGYTF

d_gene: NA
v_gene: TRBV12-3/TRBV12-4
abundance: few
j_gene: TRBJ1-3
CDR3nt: TGTGCCAGCAGCCCTTCGGCAACTGGAAACACCATATATTTT
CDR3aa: CASSPSATGNTIYF

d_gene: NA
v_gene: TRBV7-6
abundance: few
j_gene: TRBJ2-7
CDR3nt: TGTGCCAGCAGCTTAGCGGATTGGGTCTCCTACGAGCAGTACTTC
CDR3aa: CASSLADWVSYEQYF

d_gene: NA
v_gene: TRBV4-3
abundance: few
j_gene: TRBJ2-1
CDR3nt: TGCGCCAGCAGCCAAGCCCTGAGCGGGAATGAGCAGTTCTTC
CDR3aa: CASSQALSGNEQFF

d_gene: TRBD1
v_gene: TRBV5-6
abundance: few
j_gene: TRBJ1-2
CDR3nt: TGTGCCAGCAGCTTGGGACCGGGACAGGTGGACTATGGCTACACCTTC
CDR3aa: CASSLGPGQVDYGYTF

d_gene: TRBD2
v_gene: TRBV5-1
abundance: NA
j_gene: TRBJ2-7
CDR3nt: TGCGCCAGCAGCTTGGTCGGGACTAGCGGGGGGAAATCCTACGAGCAGTACTTC
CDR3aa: CASSLVGTSGGKSYEQYF

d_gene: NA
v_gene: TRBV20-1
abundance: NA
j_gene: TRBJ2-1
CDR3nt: TGCAGTGCTAGACGGGACCTCAGCTCCTACAATGAGCAGTTCTTC
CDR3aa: CSARRDLSSYNEQFF

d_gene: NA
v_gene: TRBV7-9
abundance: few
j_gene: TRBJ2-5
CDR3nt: TGTGCCAGCAGCTTAGTGGGGACCTGGGAGACCCAGTACTTC
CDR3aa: CASSLVGTWETQYF

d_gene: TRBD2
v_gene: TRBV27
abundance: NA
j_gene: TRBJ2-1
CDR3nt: TGTGCCAGCAGTGCGGGACTAGCGGGAATCAATGAGCAGTTCTTC
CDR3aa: CASSAGLAGINEQFF

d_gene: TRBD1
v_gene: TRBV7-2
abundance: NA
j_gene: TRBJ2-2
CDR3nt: TGTGCCAGCAGCTTAATGGGACAGGGGGGGATCACCGGGGAGCTGTTTTTT
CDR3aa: CASSLMGQGGITGELFF

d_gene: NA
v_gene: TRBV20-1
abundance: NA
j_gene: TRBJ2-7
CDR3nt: TGCAGTGCTAGAGATTCCAAGAGGCTAGCGACCTACGAGCAGTACTTC
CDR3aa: CSARDSKRLATYEQYF

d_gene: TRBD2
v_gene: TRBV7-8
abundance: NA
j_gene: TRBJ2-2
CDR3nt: TGTGCCACCGGAGCGGGAATGTTCACCGGGGAGCTGTTTTTT
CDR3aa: CATGAGMFTGELFF

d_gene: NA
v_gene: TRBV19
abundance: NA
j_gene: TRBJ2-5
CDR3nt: TGTGCCAGTAGTAAAACGGCGGAGACCCAGTACTTC
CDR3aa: CASSKTAETQYF

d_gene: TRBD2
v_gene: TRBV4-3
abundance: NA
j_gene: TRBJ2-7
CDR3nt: TGCGCCAGCAGCCAAACTCTAGCGGGAGGGTCCGAGCAGTACTTC
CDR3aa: CASSQTLAGGSEQYF

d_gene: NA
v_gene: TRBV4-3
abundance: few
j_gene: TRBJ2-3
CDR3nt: TGCGCCAGCAGCCAAGATATGGAGCGAATGGGGACGGATACGCAGTATTTT
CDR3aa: CASSQDMERMGTDTQYF

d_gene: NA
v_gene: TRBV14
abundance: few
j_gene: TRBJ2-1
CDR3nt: TGTGCCAGCAGCCTGGGTGGGTGGGATGAGCAGTTCTTC
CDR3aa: CASSLGGWDEQFF

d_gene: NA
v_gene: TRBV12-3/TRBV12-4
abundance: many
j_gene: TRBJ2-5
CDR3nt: TGTGCGAGTACGGGATATGGGGCCCAAGAGACCCAGTACTTC
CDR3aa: CASTGYGAQETQYF

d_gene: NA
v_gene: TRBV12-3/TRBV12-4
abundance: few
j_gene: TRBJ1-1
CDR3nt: TGTGCCAGCAGCGTAGCCCGGACGAACACTGAAGCTTTCTTT
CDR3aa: CASSVARTNTEAFF

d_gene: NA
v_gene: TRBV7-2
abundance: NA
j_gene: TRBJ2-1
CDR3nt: TGTGCCAGCAGCGTCGGGGTGGAACATGGGCAGTTCTTC
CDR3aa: CASSVGVEHGQFF

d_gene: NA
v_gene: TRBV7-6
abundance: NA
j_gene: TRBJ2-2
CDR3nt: TGTGCCAGCAGCCAGTGGGTCCCGTCCGGGGAGCTGTTTTTT
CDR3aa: CASSQWVPSGELFF

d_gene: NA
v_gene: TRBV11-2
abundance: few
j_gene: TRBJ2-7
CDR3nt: TGTGCCAGCAGCCCCTCTGTGGGGAGTCTCAACGAGCAGTACTTC
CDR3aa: CASSPSVGSLNEQYF

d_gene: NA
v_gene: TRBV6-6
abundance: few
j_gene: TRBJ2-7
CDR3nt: TGTGCCAGCAATACCGGGCCTTCCTACGAGCAGTACTTC
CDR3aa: CASNTGPSYEQYF

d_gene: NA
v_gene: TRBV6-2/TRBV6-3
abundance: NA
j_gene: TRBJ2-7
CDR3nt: TGTGCCAGCAGTTTCGGGAGATGGACCAACGAGCAGTACTTC
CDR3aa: CASSFGRWTNEQYF

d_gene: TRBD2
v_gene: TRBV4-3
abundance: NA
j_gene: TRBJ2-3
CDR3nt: TGCGCCAGCAGCCGGACCGCGAGCGGGGCAGATACGCAGTATTTT
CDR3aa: CASSRTASGADTQYF

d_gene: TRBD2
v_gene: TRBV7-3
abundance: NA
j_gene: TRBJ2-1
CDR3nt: TGTGCCAGCAGCTCCATGGGACTAGCGGGAGGGATGCAGTTCTTC
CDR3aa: CASSSMGLAGGMQFF

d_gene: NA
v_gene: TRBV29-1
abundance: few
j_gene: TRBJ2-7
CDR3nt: TGCAGCGTTATTAGGGCAGGGAAATACGAGCAGTACTTC
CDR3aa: CSVIRAGKYEQYF

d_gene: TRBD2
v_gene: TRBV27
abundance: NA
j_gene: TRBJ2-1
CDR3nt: TGTGCCAGCAGTTTTAGCGGGGGGCCTCTCAATGAGCAGTTCTTC
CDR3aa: CASSFSGGPLNEQFF

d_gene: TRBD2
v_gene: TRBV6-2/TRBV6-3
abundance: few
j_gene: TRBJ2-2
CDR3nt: TGTGCCAGCAGTTACTCGGCTAGCGGGAGCTTTTACACCGGGGAGCTGTTTTTT
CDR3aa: CASSYSASGSFYTGELFF

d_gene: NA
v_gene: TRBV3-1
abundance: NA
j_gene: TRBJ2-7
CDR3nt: TGTGCCAGCAGCCATGTAGCCGGGCGCGGGTACGAGCAGTACTTC
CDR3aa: CASSHVAGRGYEQYF

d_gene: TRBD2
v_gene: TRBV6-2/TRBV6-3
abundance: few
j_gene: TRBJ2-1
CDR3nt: TGTGCCAGCAGCCGTCCAGTGGGAGGGGTCTACAATGAGCAGTTCTTC
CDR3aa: CASSRPVGGVYNEQFF

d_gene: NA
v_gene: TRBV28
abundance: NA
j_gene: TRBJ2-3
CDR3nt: TGTGCCAGCAGTAGACCCACTGAGGCTAATACGCAGTATTTT
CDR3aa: CASSRPTEANTQYF

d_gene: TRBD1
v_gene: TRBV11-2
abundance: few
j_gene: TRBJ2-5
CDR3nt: TGTGCCAGCAGCGTACAGGGGGTGAAGGAGACCCAGTACTTC
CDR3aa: CASSVQGVKETQYF

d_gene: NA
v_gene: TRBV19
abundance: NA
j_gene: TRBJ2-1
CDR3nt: TGTGCCAGTAGTATAAATCATAATGAGCAGTTCTTC
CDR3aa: CASSINHNEQFF

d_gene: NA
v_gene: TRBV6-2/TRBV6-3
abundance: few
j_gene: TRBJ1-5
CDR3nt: TGTGCCAGCAACGATCGTATCCATTTTAATCAGCCCCAGCATTTT
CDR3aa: CASNDRIHFNQPQHF

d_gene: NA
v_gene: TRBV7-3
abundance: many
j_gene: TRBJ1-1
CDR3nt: TGTGCCAGCAGCTTAGGACGGGGTCAGGGGGCTTTCTTT
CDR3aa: CASSLGRGQGAFF

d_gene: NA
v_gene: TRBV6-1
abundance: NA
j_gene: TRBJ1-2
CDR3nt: TGTGCCAGCAGACCAGGACAGAACTATGGCTACACCTTC
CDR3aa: CASRPGQNYGYTF

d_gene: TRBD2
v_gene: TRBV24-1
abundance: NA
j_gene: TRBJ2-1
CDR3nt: TGTGCCACCAGTGATTACGGCGGGGGGGCGGATGAGCAGTTCTTC
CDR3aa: CATSDYGGGADEQFF

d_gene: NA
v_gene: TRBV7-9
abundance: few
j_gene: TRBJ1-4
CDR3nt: TGTGCCAGCAGCTTAGCGCCGTCATTAGATGAAAAACTGTTTTTT
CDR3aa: CASSLAPSLDEKLFF

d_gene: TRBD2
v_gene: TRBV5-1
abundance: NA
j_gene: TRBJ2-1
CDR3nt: TGCGCCAGCAGCCCGGGACTATATGGGTATGAGCAGTTCTTC
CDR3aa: CASSPGLYGYEQFF

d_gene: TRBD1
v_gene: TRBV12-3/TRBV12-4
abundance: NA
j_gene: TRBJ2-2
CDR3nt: TGTGCCAGCAGTCTCCAAGGGACAGGGGGCCAGGCCGGGGAGCTGTTTTTT
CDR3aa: CASSLQGTGGQAGELFF

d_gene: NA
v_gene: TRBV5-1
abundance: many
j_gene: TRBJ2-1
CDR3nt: TGCGCCAGCAGCGCCGAGGCGGGTAATGAGCAGTTCTTC
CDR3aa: CASSAEAGNEQFF

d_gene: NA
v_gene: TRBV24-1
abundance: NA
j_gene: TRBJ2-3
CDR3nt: TGTGCCACCAGTGCCGGACCTTTGTCTCCCAGCACAGATACGCAGTATTTT
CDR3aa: CATSAGPLSPSTDTQYF

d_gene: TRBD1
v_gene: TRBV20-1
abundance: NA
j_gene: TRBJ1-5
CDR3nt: TGCAGTGCTAGACGGACAGGGCCGGATCAGCCCCAGCATTTT
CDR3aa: CSARRTGPDQPQHF